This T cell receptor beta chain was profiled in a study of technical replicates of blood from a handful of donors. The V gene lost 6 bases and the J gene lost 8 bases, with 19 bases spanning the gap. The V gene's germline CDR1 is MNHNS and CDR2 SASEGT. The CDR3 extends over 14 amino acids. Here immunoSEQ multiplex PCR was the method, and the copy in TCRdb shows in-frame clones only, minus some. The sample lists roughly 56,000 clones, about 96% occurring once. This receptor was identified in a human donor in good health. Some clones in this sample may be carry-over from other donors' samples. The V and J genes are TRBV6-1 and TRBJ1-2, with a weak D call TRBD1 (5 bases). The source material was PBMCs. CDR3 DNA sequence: TGTGCCAGCAGAACGAATTCCGGGGGATCGGGCTACACCTTC. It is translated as CASRTNSGGSGYTF.